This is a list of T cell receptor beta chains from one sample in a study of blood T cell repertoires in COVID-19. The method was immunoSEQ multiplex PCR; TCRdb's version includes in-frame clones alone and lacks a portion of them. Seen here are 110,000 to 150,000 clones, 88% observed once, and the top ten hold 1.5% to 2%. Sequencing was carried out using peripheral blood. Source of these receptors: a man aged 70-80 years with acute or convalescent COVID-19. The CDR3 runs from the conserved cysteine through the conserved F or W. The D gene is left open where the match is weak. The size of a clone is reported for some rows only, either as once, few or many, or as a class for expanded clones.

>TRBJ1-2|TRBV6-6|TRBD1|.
CASSYPRTGQYGYTF
TGTGCCAGCAGTTACCCACGGACAGGGCAATATGGCTACACCTTC
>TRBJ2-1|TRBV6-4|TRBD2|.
CASSPFPAGGNNEQFF
TGTGCCAGCAGTCCCTTCCCCGCGGGAGGGAACAATGAGCAGTTCTTC
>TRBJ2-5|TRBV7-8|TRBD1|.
CASSLARTGATETQYF
TGTGCCAGCAGCTTAGCTCGGACAGGGGCAACAGAGACCCAGTACTTC
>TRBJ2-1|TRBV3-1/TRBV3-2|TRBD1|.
CASRSDRGGNEQFF
TGTGCCAGCAGATCCGACAGGGGGGGAAATGAGCAGTTCTTC
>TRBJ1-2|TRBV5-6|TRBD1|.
CASSFRGLERKLTF
TGTGCCAGCAGCTTCAGGGGGCTAGAACGGAAGCTCACCTTC
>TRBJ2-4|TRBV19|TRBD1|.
CATRDRGAKNIQYF
TGTGCCACAAGGGACAGGGGAGCCAAAAACATTCAGTACTTC
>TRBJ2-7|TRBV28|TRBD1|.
CASSLGQGVVRQYF
TGTGCCAGCAGTCTCGGACAGGGGGTAGTTCGGCAGTACTTC
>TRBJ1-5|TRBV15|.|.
CATSRAGTSVRNQPQHF
TGTGCCACCAGCAGAGCCGGGACATCAGTTCGCAATCAGCCCCAGCATTTT
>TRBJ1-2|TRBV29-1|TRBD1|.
CSVFFSGQGGGYTF
TGCAGCGTTTTTTTCTCCGGACAGGGGGGCGGCTACACCTTC
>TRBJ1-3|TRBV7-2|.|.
CASSLSAGNTIYF
TGTGCCAGCAGCCTAAGTGCTGGAAACACCATATATTTT
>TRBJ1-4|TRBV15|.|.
CATSRGVLAANEKLFF
TGTGCCACCAGCAGAGGGGTCCTGGCGGCTAATGAAAAACTGTTTTTT
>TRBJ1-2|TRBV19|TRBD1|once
CASTTGTGAGYTF
TGTGCCAGTACCACCGGGACAGGGGCTGGCTACACCTTC
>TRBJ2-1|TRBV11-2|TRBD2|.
CASSPGLAVGEQFF
TGTGCCAGCAGCCCAGGACTAGCAGTGGGTGAGCAGTTCTTC
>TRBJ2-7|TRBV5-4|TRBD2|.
CASSFSGSYEQYF
TGTGCCAGCAGCTTTAGCGGGAGTTACGAGCAGTACTTC
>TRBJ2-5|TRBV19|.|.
CATRTSIRETQYF
TGTGCCACCCGGACTTCAATTAGGGAGACCCAGTACTTC